This T cell receptor (beta chain) derives from a study of T-cell memory formation after mild COVID-19. Overall study findings and caveats: CD4+ contracting clones lay mainly in CM and EM, CD8+ ones in EMRA. While clones contracting from day 15 to 85 were balanced between CD4 and CD8, later expanders leaned CD4+. The second-wave clones peaking on day 37 were not confirmed as SARS-CoV-2-specific.

This clonotype has just a few counts. Its target is unknown. Germline CDR1 is MNHEY and CDR2 is SMNVEV (reference sequence). The CDR3 runs 12 residues. V dropped 4 bases and J dropped 9 bases, with 10 bases sitting between them. Constant-segment primers were used for 5'RACE, and the resulting TCR alpha and TCR beta cDNA libraries carried sample barcodes and UMIs. TCRdb fed the 5' RACE reads into MiXCR, producing one record per CDR3 protein. Here the sample spans roughly 100,000 distinct CDR3 sequences, 10% to 15% being singletons. The rearrangement joins TRBV27 to TRBJ2-1; the D is unclear. This clonotype was sampled from an adult woman who had mild COVID-19 (a few samples of this study predate the infection). Cell type and time point are not known. Source material: PBMCs or a T cell subset sorted from them (not recorded which). The CDR3 nucleotides read TGTGCCAGCAGTTCCCCCTCCGGTGAGCAGTTCTTC. Translated: CASSSPSGEQFF.